This T cell receptor beta chain is from a study of blood T cell repertoires in COVID-19 (dated by TCRdb to about 2020). As for the study more broadly: Collaborator samples came from the United States, Italy and Spain and covered acute and convalescent phases of COVID-19. The material from the prospective study consisted of cDNA or gDNA derived from T cells, B-cell-depleted T cells, or PBMCs. Deeply sampled blood TCRbeta repertoires from subjects exposed to, actively infected with, or recovered from COVID-19 were included in the dataset. The repertoires were made available in a free public database intended to serve as a resource for research on the immune response to SARS-CoV-2. Samples came from the ongoing ImmuneRACE study (first 160 participants) plus 1,254 subjects from 6 global collaborators. Sample metadata almost always included a de-identified subject ID, COVID-19 status, age in years and sex. Where HLA class I and class II types were available, the types were taken from metadata supplied by the sample provider, not from assay-based typing.

In the prospective study, participants were roughly 18 to 89 years old, resided in about two dozen geographic areas of the United States, and were enrolled through a virtual design. In the prospective study, participants were assigned to cohorts based on the clinical history participants reported in a screening survey and a study questionnaire. ImmuneRACE Cohort 3 recovered participants were defined by two consecutive negative NP/OP PCR tests, healthcare professional clearance, or symptom resolution. In the prospective study, mobile phlebotomists collected whole blood, serum and a nasopharyngeal or oropharyngeal swab from each participant. Participants in the prospective study had the option to provide additional blood draws and questionnaires over an approximately 2-month period. Before DNA extraction, prospective study blood samples were shipped either frozen or at room temperature. In this sample, this clone turned up a few times. There is no known antigen for this receptor. Base qualities are not at hand, and no much larger clone is one base apart.

TCRbeta CDR3 regions were amplified from genomic DNA by means of the immunoSEQ Assay, a bias-controlled multiplex PCR. Per the original workflow: Within the assay, amplification of reference gene primers was used to estimate how many nucleated cells each sample contained. To quantify the absolute abundance of each unique TCRbeta CDR3 rearrangement, sequence reads were collapsed and filtered. For each sample, productive Simpson clonality was calculated by taking the square root of Simpson's diversity index across productive rearrangements. In its TCRdb copy, this immuneACCESS table keeps in-frame sequences only and misses some clones. Where compared with another copy, unresolved V genes explain less than half of these, and the others have no known cause. V, J and clone size are those of that table, while D and trimming were read from the DNA. In this sample the table shows a few hundred thousand clones, 86% of which occur a single time. The ten largest make up more than 1.5% of the sample.

Study-wide conclusions, independent of this receptor: The quantity of clinical and demographic metadata differed by source and by participant and was supplied without curation.

Sequences were obtained from PBMCs or T cells enriched from blood (not recorded which). This clonotype was obtained from a man aged 35 to 55 who had recovered from COVID-19.

The sequenced DNA: TGTGCCAGCAGTTCCAGGTCCTTAGGGGGCAATCAGCCCCAGCATTTT. This codes for CASSSRSLGGNQPQHF. The sequence is built from TRBV27 and TRBJ1-5, and TRBD1 may be the D gene, going by 5 matching bases. Spanning cysteine to phenylalanine, the CDR3 consists of 16 amino acids. Only CDR3 DNA is held: 48 bases, read in frame from base 1. The V end loses 4 bases and the J end loses 2 bases, and a stretch of 15 bases separates them. The germline V gene (reference sequence) gives CDR1 as MNHEY and CDR2 as SMNVEV.